The T cell receptor beta chain described here comes from a study of blood T cell repertoires in COVID-19. Measured with immunoSEQ multiplex PCR; TCRdb has only the in-frame clones, and not every one. The table has 75,000 to 90,000 clones, around 78% seen once. The CDR3 consists of 19 residues. V shed 5 bases and J shed 4 bases, with 29 bases lying between them. CDR1 is MDHEN, CDR2 SYDVKM, per germline. Sequences were obtained from peripheral blood. This sequence joins TRBV28 and TRBJ1-1; TRBD1 is a possible D gene (6 bases). The origin of this receptor is a human donor in a cohort sampled during active COVID-19. The CDR3 DNA sequence: TGTGCCAGCAGTCAGCTCTCCCCGGACAGTAGGGTTTTCATCACTGAAGCTTTCTTT. Its protein is CASSQLSPDSRVFITEAFF.